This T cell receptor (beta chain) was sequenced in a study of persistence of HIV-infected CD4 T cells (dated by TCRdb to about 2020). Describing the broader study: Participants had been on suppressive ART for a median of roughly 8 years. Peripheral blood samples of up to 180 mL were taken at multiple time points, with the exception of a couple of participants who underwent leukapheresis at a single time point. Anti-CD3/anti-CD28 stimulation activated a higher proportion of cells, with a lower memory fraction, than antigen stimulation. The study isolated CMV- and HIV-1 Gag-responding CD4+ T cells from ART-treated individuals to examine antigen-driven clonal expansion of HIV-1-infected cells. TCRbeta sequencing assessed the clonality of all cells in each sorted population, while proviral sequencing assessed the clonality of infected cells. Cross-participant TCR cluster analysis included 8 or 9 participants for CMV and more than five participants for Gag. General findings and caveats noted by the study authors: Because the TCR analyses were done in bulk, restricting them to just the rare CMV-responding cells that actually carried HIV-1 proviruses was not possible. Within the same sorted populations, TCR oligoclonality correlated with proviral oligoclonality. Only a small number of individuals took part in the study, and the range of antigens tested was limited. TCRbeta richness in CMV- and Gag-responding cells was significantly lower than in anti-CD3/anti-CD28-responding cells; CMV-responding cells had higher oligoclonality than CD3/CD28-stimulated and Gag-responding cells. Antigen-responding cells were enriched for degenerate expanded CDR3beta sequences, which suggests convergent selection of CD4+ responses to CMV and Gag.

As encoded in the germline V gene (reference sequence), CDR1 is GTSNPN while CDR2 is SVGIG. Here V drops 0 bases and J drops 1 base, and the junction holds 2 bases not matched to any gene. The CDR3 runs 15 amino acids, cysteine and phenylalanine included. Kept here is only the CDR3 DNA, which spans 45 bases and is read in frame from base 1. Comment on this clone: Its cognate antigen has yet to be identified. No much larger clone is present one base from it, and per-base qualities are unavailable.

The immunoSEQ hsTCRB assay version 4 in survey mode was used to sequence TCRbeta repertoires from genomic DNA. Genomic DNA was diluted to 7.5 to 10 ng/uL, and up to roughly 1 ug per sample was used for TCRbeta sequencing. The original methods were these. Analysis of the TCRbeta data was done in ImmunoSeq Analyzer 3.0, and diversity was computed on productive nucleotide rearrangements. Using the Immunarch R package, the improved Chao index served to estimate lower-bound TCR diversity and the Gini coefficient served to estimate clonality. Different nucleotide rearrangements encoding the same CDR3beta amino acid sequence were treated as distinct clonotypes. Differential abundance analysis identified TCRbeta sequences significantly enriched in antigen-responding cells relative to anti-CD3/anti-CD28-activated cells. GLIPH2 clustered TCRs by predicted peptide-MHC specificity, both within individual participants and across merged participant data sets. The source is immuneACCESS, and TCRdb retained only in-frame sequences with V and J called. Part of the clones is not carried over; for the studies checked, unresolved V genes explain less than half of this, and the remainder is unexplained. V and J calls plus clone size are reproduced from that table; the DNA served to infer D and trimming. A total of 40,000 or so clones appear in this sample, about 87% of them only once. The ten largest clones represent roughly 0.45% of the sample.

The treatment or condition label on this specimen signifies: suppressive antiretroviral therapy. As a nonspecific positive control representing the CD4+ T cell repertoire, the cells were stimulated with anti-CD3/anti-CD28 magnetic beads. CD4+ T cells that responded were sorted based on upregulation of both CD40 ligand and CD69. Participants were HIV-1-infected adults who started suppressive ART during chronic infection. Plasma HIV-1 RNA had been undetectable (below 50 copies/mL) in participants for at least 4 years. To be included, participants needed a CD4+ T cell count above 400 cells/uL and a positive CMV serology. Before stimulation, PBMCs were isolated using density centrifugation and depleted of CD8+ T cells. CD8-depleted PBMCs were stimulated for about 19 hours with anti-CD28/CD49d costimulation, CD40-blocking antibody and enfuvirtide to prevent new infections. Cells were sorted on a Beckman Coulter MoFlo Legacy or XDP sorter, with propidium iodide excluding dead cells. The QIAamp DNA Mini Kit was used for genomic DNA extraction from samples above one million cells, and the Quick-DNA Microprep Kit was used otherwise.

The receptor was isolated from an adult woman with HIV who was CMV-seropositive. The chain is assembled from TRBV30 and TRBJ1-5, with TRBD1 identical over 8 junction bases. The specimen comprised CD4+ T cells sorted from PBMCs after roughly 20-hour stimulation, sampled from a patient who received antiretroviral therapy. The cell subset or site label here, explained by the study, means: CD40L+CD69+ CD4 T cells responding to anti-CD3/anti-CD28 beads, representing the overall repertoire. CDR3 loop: CAWSVRQGSNQPQHF. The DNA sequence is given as TGTGCCTGGAGTGTACGACAGGGGAGCAATCAGCCCCAGCATTTT.